Following are 5 T cell receptor beta chains from one sample sequenced in a study of blood T cell repertoires in COVID-19. TCRdb's table, derived via immunoSEQ multiplex PCR, lists solely in-frame clones and lacks some. Of 250,000 to 350,000 clones listed, around 90% were seen once; the top ten hold less than 10%. Sample: peripheral blood. The receptors here all came from a man aged 18 to 30 with active or convalescent COVID-19.

This clone was counted at least ten times. The same CDR3 arises from other DNA sequences in this sample as well. The chain carries TRBV10-1 and TRBJ1-1; the match to TRBD1 covers 7 bases. The V gene's germline CDR1 is WNHNN and CDR2 SYGVQD (reference sequence). CDR3 length: 14 amino acids. V lost 2 bases, J lost 1 base, and 1 base stayed unmatched. The CDR3 reads CASSEGTENTEAFF. Written as DNA, the CDR3 is TGCGCCAGCAGTGAGGGGACAGAGAACACTGAAGCTTTCTTT.

The chain is built from TRBV9 and TRBJ1-2, with 11 bases that match TRBD1. Germline trimming cut 2 bases from V and 5 bases from J; bases unmatched to any gene: 8. Looked up from germline, CDR1 is SGDLS and CDR2 is YYNGEE. This CDR3 has 16 residues. CDR3 loop: CASSVGGTGGAYGYTF. For the CDR3, the DNA is TGTGCCAGCAGCGTCGGAGGGACAGGGGGAGCTTATGGCTACACCTTC.

The chain employs TRBV11-2 and TRBJ2-1; 7 bases agree with TRBD2. V lost 5 bases, J lost 4 bases, and 11 bases stayed unmatched. Per germline, CDR1 SGHAT and CDR2 FQNNGV. This CDR3 has 16 amino acids. The CDR3 sequence: CASSRLIGGRYNEQFF. The DNA of the CDR3 is TGTGCCAGCAGCCGATTAATCGGGGGGAGATACAATGAGCAGTTCTTC.

The chain combines TRBV19 with TRBJ2-7; TRBD1 might be the D (6 bases). Looked up from germline, CDR1 is LNHDA and CDR2 is SQIVND (reference sequence). This CDR3 contains 15 residues. Trimming shortened V by 0 bases and J by 2 bases, and 11 bases separated the two germline ends. CDR3 DNA sequence: TGTGCCAGTAGTATAGACCCAGGGGTCACCTACGAGCAGTACTTC. Translated, it gives CASSIDPGVTYEQYF.

This clone appeared a single time. J is TRBJ1-1 and V is TRBV6-6, with 7 bases aligning to TRBD1. The CDR3 has 12 amino acids. Per the germline V gene, CDR1 is MNHNY and CDR2 is SVGAGI (reference sequence). The V and J ends lost 8 bases and 2 bases, in that order; junction bases with no gene match: 2. CDR3 nucleotides: TGTGCCAGCCACAGGGGTAACACTGAAGCTTTCTTT. This encodes CASHRGNTEAFF.